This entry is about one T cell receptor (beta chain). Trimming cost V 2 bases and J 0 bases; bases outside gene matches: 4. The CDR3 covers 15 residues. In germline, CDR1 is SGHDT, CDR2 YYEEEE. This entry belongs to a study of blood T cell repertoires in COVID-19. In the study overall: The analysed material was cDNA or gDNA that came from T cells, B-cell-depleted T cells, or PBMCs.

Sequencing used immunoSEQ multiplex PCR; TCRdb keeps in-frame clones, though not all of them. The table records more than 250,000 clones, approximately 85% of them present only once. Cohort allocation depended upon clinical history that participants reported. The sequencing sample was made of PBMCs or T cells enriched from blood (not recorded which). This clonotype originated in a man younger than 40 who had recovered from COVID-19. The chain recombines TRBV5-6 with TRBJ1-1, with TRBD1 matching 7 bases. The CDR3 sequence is CASSLGGPLNTEAFF. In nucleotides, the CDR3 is TGTGCCAGCAGCTTAGGGGGCCCTTTGAACACTGAAGCTTTCTTT.